This TCR beta chain was identified in a study of T cell responses to AZD1222 COVID-19 vaccine (dated by TCRdb to the early 2020s). About the study as a whole: AZD1222 recipients whose second dose came at about 4 weeks and those whose second dose came at about 12 weeks were combined into one group, since spike-specific TCR depth and breadth did not differ between the two schedules. A total of approximately 230 trial participants underwent TCR sequencing, of whom about 210 received two doses of AZD1222 and some 25 received two doses of the MenACWY control vaccine. Trial participants were enrolled by age into 18-55, 56-69 and 70-plus year subgroups, with around 150, 28 and 57 TCR-sequenced participants respectively. The study at large found these results: Vaccine-associated CD4 TCRs spanned the whole spike protein, with dominant responses in regions 160-218 and 743-854. Because no day 14 peak-response samples were available, repertoires were characterized only after the peak T cell response. Participants were mostly white British and included more females than males, and it was suggested by the authors that clonal diversity may have been underestimated. The 56-69-year group was small, and its depth increase did not reach significance, likely because of low power. Epitopes outside the regions mutated in the B.1.351 and B.1.1.7 variants were reportedly recognized by nearly half of the unique spike-specific TCRs. After two AZD1222 doses, both the breadth and the depth of spike-specific TCRs were significantly higher than at day 0 and than in MenACWY recipients. Conclusions about previously exposed vaccinees are limited, since just six or seven AZD1222 recipients were seropositive for SARS-CoV-2 at baseline.

The time point label, read with the paper, signifies: baseline before first vaccination. The vaccinee samples were drawn from two UK trials, COV001 and COV002, one of which was a single-blind randomized controlled phase 2/3 trial testing AZD1222 (ChAdOx1 nCoV-19) in healthy adults. For TCRbeta chain sequencing, PBMC samples were collected from trial participants at day 0 and at day 28 after the second dose. Per the germline V gene, LGHNA is the CDR1 and YNFKEQ is the CDR2. The cysteine opens and the phenylalanine closes a CDR3 of 15 amino acids. Solely the CDR3 DNA is kept, with 45 bases framed from the first base. Here V drops 0 bases and J drops 2 bases, and the junction holds 3 bases not matched to any gene. On this clone: Its antigen remains undetermined. No qualities accompany the bases; no much larger clone lies one base away.

The CDR3 regions of human TCRbeta chains were subjected to immunosequencing. Per the authors' processing: TCRs in the repertoires were matched against a reference library of SARS-CoV-2-specific TCRs that had been generated with the MIRA antigen-specificity platform. Breadth was defined as the fraction of unique TCRs that were SARS-CoV-2-associated, and depth was defined as the fraction of total T cells that were SARS-CoV-2-associated. Each spike-specific TCR was assigned to its reactive spike region and to a CD4 or CD8 class using the MIRA data. Log10-transformed breadth and depth values were compared by one-way ANOVA with Sidak's multiple comparisons tests. What TCRdb holds here is the immuneACCESS table cut down to in-frame rearrangements. Part of the clones is not present; checked against another copy, under half of the missing clones reflect an unresolved V gene, and the others are unexplained. D and trimming were read from the DNA, whereas the V and J calls and clone size are those reported in that table. Here the sample has approximately 94,000 clones; about 93% occur a single time. The top ten clones comprise about 1.5% of the sample.

The receptor was derived from an adult in good health. The sequenced sample was peripheral blood, obtained on day 0 of AZD1222 vaccination. The sequence is built from TRBV4-2 and TRBJ2-5; TRBD2 fits 7 bases in the junction. The bases are TGTGCCAGCAGCCAAGACAAGGGAGGGCAAGAGACCCAGTACTTC. Its coded protein is CASSQDKGGQETQYF.